This TCR beta chain came from a study of blood T cell repertoires in COVID-19. Study details: Samples came from the United States, Italy and Spain, spanning acute and convalescent COVID-19. T cells, B-cell-depleted T cells, or PBMCs provided the cDNA or gDNA that served as material.

Per the study methods: Reference gene primer amplification yielded estimated nucleated cell counts. The table came from immunoSEQ multiplex PCR; TCRdb's copy has only in-frame clones and leaves some out. V, J and clone size are those of that table, while D and trimming were read from the DNA. The sample has 250,000 or so clones, around 90% seen once. Germline CDR1 reads SQVTM; CDR2 reads ANQGSEA. V was shortened by 7 bases and J by 3 bases, with 10 bases between the two germline ends. The CDR3 spans 12 residues. Sequenced: peripheral blood. The receptor comes from a woman aged 25 to 39 with acute or convalescent COVID-19. V is TRBV29-1 and J is TRBJ1-5; possibly TRBD1 for D (6 bases). CDR3: CSAGQSNQPQHF. DNA of the CDR3: TGCAGCGCCGGACAGTCCAATCAGCCCCAGCATTTT.